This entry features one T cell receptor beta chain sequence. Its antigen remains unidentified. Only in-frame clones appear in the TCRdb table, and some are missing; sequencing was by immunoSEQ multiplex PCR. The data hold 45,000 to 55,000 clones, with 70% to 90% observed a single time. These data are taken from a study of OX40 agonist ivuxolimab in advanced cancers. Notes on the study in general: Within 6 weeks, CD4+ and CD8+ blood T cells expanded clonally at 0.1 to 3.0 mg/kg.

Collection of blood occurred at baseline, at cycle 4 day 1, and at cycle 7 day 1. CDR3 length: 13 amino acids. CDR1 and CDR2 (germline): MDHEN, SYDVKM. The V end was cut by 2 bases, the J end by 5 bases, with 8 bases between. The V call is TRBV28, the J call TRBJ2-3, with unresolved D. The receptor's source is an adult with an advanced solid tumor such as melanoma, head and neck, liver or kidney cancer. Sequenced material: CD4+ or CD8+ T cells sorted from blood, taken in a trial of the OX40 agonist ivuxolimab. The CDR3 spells CASSLESGDTQYF. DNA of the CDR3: TGTGCCAGCAGTTTAGAGTCTGGAGATACGCAGTATTTT.